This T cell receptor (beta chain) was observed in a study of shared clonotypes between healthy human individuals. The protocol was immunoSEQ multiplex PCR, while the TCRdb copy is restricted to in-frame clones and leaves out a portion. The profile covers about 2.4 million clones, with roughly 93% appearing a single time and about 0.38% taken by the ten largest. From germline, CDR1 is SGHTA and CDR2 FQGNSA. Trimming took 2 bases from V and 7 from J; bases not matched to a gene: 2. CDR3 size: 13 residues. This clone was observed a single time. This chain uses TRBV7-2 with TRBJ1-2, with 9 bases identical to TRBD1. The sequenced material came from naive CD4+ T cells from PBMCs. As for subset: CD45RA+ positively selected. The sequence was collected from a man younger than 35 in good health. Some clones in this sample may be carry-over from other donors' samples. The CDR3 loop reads CASSLRTGVGYTF. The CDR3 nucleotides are TGTGCCAGCAGCTTACGGACAGGGGTTGGCTACACCTTC. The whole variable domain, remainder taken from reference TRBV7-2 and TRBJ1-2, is GAGVSQSPSNKVTEKGKDVELRCDPISGHTALYWYRQSLGQGLEFLIYFQGNSAPDKSGLPSDRFSAERTGGSVSTLTIQRTQQEDSAVYLCASSLRTGVGYTFGSGTRLTVV.